A single sample is the source of the 21 T cell receptor beta chains below, sequenced in a study of blood T cell repertoires in COVID-19. TCRdb's copy holds only in-frame clones and misses some; the assay was immunoSEQ multiplex PCR. The table shows some 240,000 clones, with 80% to 85% occurring only once. The sequenced sample was peripheral blood. The receptors were gathered from a woman in her seventies with COVID-19, enrolled during active disease.

J is TRBJ1-1 and V is TRBV7-8; D unclear. Germline V gene lookup returns CDR1 SGHVS and CDR2 FQNEAQ. CDR3 length equals 14 residues. With 6 bases removed from V and 2 bases from J, the gap between germline ends came to 13 bases. The DNA of the CDR3 is TGTGCCAGCAGTTTTAATACGGTTAACACTGAAGCTTTCTTT. Translating gives CASSFNTVNTEAFF.

The J gene is TRBJ2-6, the V gene TRBV5-4; D ambiguous. CDR1 is SGHNT and CDR2 is YYREEE in the germline V gene (reference sequence). The V gene lost 1 base and the J gene lost 3 bases, with 14 bases spanning the gap. This CDR3 contains 17 residues. CDR3: CASSLPSSSSGANVLTF. Here the CDR3 DNA reads TGTGCCAGCAGCTTGCCTAGTTCTTCGAGTGGGGCCAACGTCCTGACTTTC.

This chain links TRBV24-1 with TRBJ2-5; TRBD1 aligns across 8 bases. There are 17 residues in the CDR3. Germline CDR1 KGHDR, CDR2 SFDVKD. V gave up 0 bases and J gave up 1 base; unmatched junction bases: 6. CDR3 sequence reads: CATSDLAPGTGQETQYF. The DNA for the CDR3 is TGTGCCACCAGTGATTTGGCCCCGGGGACAGGCCAAGAGACCCAGTACTTC.

V and J are TRBV19 and TRBJ1-1; D call uncertain. V gave up 5 bases and J gave up 11 bases, with 15 bases separating them. Germline CDR1 reads LNHDA; CDR2 reads SQIVND (reference sequence). CDR3 length: 12 amino acids. DNA of the CDR3: TGTGCCAGTAGTCCACGGGAGGGATCCGCTTTCTTT. Translation: CASSPREGSAFF.

V gene TRBV24-1 combines with J gene TRBJ1-2, with D tentatively TRBD1 (6 bases). The CDR3 loop spans 14 amino acids. Germline CDR1 is KGHDR and CDR2 is SFDVKD. With 9 bases removed from V and 8 bases from J, the gap between germline ends came to 21 bases. The CDR3 bases are TGTGCCACCTCTAGGGGGGGGGCGGAGGAAGGCTACACCTTC. Translation gives CATSRGGAEEGYTF.

This clone was seen only a few times. V is TRBV6-5 and J is TRBJ1-5; the D gene is possibly TRBD1 (6 bases). Deletions cut 7 bases from V and 7 bases from J, with 17 bases between. The CDR3 loop spans 14 amino acids. The germline V gene has CDR1 MNHEY and CDR2 SVGAGI. CDR3 residues: CASTYQQGGQPQHF. CDR3 in DNA: TGTGCCAGCACCTACCAACAGGGCGGCCAGCCCCAGCATTTT.

The V gene is TRBV5-1, the J gene TRBJ2-2, with D perhaps matching TRBD2 (5 bases). V lost 0 bases and J 4 bases, leaving 13 bases between the germline ends. Germline loops: CDR1 SGHRS, CDR2 YFSETQ. CDR3 length: 16 residues. Here the CDR3 DNA reads TGCGCCAGCAGCTTGGTAACGGGGATAACCACCGGGGAGCTGTTTTTT. Amino acids: CASSLVTGITTGELFF.

This clone turned up a few times. The V and J genes are TRBV3-1 (or the pseudogene TRBV3-2) and TRBJ2-2, with D possibly TRBD2 on 5 matching bases. V lost 4 bases to trimming and J lost 0 bases, with 12 bases between them. CDR1 and CDR2 from the germline V gene are LGHDT and YNNKEL (reference sequence). The CDR3 length is 16 residues. CDR3 nucleotides: TGTGCCAGCAGCCGGCCAGCGGCCGCGAACACCGGGGAGCTGTTTTTT. Amino acids: CASSRPAAANTGELFF.

This clone has just a few counts. The gene calls are TRBV2 and TRBJ2-7; D is unresolved. Germline V gene lookup returns CDR1 SNHLY and CDR2 FYNNEI. Trimming took 8 bases from V and 9 from J, leaving 20 bases between them. This CDR3 has 13 residues. The CDR3: CASAGNTEKRQYF. In DNA form, the CDR3 reads TGTGCCAGCGCTGGTAACACGGAGAAGAGGCAGTACTTC.

This chain connects TRBV28 to TRBJ1-1, with 10 bases aligning to TRBD1. This CDR3 spans 15 amino acids. Germline V lookup: CDR1 MDHEN, CDR2 SYDVKM. The V gene end was trimmed by 5 bases and the J gene end by 1 base; junction bases not matched to a gene: 4. The CDR3 nucleotides are TGTGCCAGCAGTCCGAGGACAGGGGGGAACACTGAAGCTTTCTTT. Translated: CASSPRTGGNTEAFF. Filled out from reference TRBV28 and TRBJ1-1, the complete variable domain reads DVKVTQSSRYLVKRTGEKVFLECVQDMDHENMFWYRQDPGLGLRLIYFSYDVKMKEKGDIPEGYSVSREKKERFSLILESASTNQTSMYLCASSPRTGGNTEAFFGQGTRLTVV.

The V gene is TRBV18, the J gene TRBJ1-6, with 9 positions matching TRBD1. The CDR3 totals 15 residues. J gave up 7 bases and V 4 bases, and 5 bases lay outside the gene matches. Germline-derived CDR1 and CDR2 are KGHSH and LQKENI. CDR3 in DNA: TGTGCCAGCTCACTTAACAGGGGGCCAAATTCACCCCTCCACTTT. Residues: CASSLNRGPNSPLHF.

The chain employs TRBV29-1 and TRBJ2-1; TRBD2 matches at 10 bases. V was clipped by 6 bases and J by 4 bases; unmatched bases: 18. The germline V gene encodes CDR1 SQVTM and CDR2 ANQGSEA. CDR3 length: 18 amino acids. Here the CDR3 reads CSVAIPPLLLAGYNEQFF. The CDR3 DNA sequence: TGCAGCGTCGCGATACCCCCTCTCCTACTAGCGGGATACAATGAGCAGTTCTTC.

This sequence joins TRBV7-2 and TRBJ2-1; 11 bases match TRBD2. Germline V gene sequence: CDR1 SGHTA, CDR2 FQGNSA. The CDR3 contains 17 residues. V lost 3 bases, J lost 7 bases, and 11 bases stayed unmatched. DNA of the CDR3: TGTGCCAGCAGCTTTTCCTTACTAGCGGGAGTGCGAAATGAGCAGTTCTTC. Translation: CASSFSLLAGVRNEQFF.

The J gene is TRBJ1-5, the V gene TRBV11-2, with D unresolved. Per germline, CDR1 SGHAT and CDR2 FQNNGV. The CDR3 consists of 12 residues. V gave up 8 bases and J gave up 6 bases, with 11 bases separating them. The CDR3 DNA reads as TGTGCCAGCTCCAGTGGAGGTCAGCCCCAGCATTTT. Amino acid sequence: CASSSGGQPQHF.

The chain links TRBV6-5 to TRBJ1-2, with a tentative D call TRBD1 (5 bases). CDR3 size: 12 residues. CDR1 is MNHEY and CDR2 is SVGAGI in the germline V gene. Deletions cut 11 bases from V and 0 bases from J, with 10 bases between. CDR3 residues: CASGGANYGYTF. DNA for the CDR3: TGTGCCTCGGGGGGAGCTAACTATGGCTACACCTTC.

About this clone itself: One end of the junction fails to match germline, which may point to a read error. The genes are TRBV11-2 and TRBJ2-7; 13 bases map to TRBD2. This CDR3 spans 15 amino acids. Germline loops: CDR1 SGHAT, CDR2 FQNNGV. The CDR3 reads CASSLGGTSGMYRTF. The DNA for the CDR3 is TGTGCCAGCAGCTTAGGGGGGACTAGCGGGATGTATAGAACCTTC.

V is TRBV11-2 and J is TRBJ1-1, with 9 bases matching TRBD1. The V gene end was trimmed by 4 bases and the J gene end by 5 bases; junction bases not matched to a gene: 11. CDR3 length: 16 amino acids. The germline CDR1 and CDR2 sequences are SGHAT and FQNNGV. The CDR3 sequence is CASSWGSGTGRTEAFF. The CDR3 DNA sequence: TGTGCCAGCAGCTGGGGATCCGGGACAGGGAGAACTGAAGCTTTCTTT.

This clone was seen only once. The chain joins TRBV6-5 to TRBJ2-3; weak D call: TRBD2 (6 bases). The CDR3 is 15 residues long. Germline CDR1 is MNHEY and CDR2 is SVGAGI. V dropped 5 bases and J dropped 8 bases, with 20 bases sitting between them. The CDR3 bases are TGTGCCAGCAGTCGTCCCGGGACTTATGAGCGTACGCAGTATTTT. The encoded protein is CASSRPGTYERTQYF.

The chain carries TRBV7-9 and TRBJ1-6, with a tentative D call TRBD1 (6 bases). CDR1 SEHNR and CDR2 FQNEAQ come from the germline V gene (reference sequence). The CDR3 runs 17 residues. The V end lost 0 bases, the J end lost 7 bases, and 16 bases lay between the germline ends. The CDR3 here is CASSLAGQGRLNSPLHF. The CDR3 DNA follows: TGTGCCAGCAGCTTAGCAGGTCAGGGGAGATTGAATTCACCCCTCCACTTT.

The chain is built from TRBV3-1 (or the pseudogene TRBV3-2) and TRBJ1-2; D gene ambiguous. The ends were cut back, 4 bases at V and 10 bases at J, with 31 bases in the middle. The CDR3 is 18 residues long. Germline CDR1 reads LGHDT; CDR2 reads YNNKEL (reference sequence). CDR3 sequence: CASSPPPGTVFQLWSYTF. In DNA, the CDR3 is TGTGCCAGCAGCCCTCCCCCGGGAACGGTATTTCAACTATGGTCCTACACCTTC.

The rearrangement joins TRBV11-3 to TRBJ1-3, with 9 bases identical to TRBD1. This CDR3 contains 15 residues. CDR1 is SGHNT, CDR2 YENEEA, per germline. V shed 8 bases, J shed 4 bases, and the junction held 9 bases outside the gene matches. The CDR3 region has the DNA TGTGCCAGCTCGCCAGGACAGGGGCGAGGAAACACCATATATTTT. Its protein is CASSPGQGRGNTIYF.